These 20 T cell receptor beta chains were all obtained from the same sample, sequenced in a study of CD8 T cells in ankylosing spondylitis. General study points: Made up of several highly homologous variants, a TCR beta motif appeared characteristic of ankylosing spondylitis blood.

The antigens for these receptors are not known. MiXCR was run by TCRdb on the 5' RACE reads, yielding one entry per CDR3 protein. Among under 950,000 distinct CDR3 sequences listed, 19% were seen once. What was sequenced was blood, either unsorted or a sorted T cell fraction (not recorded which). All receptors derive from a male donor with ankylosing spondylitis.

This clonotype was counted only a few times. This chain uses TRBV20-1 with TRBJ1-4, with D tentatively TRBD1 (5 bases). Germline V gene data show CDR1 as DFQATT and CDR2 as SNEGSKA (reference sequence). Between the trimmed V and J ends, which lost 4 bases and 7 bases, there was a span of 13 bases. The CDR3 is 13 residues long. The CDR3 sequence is CSAKDSGGEKLFF. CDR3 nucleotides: TGCAGTGCTAAAGACAGTGGCGGTGAAAAACTGTTTTTT.

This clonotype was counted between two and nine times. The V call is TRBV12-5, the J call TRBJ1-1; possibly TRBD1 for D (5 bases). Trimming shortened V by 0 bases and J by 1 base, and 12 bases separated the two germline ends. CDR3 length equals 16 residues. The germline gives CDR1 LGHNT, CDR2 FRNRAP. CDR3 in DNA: TGTGCTAGTGGTTTGGTACTAGGGAGGGGGAACACTGAAGCTTTCTTT. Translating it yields CASGLVLGRGNTEAFF.

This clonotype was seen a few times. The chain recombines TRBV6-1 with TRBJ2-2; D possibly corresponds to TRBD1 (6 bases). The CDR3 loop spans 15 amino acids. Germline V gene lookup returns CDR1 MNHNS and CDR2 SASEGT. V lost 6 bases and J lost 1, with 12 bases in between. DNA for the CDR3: TGTGCCAGCAGAGACGGACAGTTGAACACCGGGGAGCTGTTTTTT. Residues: CASRDGQLNTGELFF.

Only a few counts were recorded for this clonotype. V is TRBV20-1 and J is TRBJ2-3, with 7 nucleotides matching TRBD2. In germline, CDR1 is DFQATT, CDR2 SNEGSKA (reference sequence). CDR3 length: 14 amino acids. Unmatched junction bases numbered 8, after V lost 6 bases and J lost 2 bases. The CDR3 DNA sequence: TGCAGTGCAAGCCGGGACTATTCCACAGATACGCAGTATTTT. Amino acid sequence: CSASRDYSTDTQYF.

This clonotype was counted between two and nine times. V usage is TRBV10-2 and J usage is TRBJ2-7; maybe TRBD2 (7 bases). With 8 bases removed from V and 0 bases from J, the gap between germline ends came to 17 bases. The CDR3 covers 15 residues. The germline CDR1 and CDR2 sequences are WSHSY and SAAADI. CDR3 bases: TGCGCCAGCGTTGGGGGGCGGGAGAGCTCCTACGAGCAGTACTTC. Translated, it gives CASVGGRESSYEQYF.

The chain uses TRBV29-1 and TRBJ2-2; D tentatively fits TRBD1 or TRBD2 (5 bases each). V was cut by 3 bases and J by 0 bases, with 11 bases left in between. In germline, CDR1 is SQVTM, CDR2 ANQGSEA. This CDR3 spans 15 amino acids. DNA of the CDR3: TGCAGCGTTGAGGGGCTGGGGGCGAACACCGGGGAGCTGTTTTTT. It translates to CSVEGLGANTGELFF.

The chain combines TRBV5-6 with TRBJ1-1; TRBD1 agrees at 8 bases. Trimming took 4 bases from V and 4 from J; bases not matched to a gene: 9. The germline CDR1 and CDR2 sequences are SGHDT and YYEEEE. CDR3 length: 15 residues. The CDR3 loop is CASSPAGGSGTEAFF. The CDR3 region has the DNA TGTGCCAGCAGCCCGGCAGGGGGCTCGGGCACTGAAGCTTTCTTT.

DNA for the CDR3: TGTGCCACCCAAGGACAGGGGCTGTTCGAGCAGTACTTC. Amino acids: CATQGQGLFEQYF. The V and J genes are TRBV6-1 and TRBJ2-7, with TRBD1 matching 9 bases. The trim removed 10 bases at V and 6 bases at J, leaving 10 bases unmatched. The CDR3 loop spans 13 amino acids. The V gene's germline CDR1 is MNHNS and CDR2 SASEGT.

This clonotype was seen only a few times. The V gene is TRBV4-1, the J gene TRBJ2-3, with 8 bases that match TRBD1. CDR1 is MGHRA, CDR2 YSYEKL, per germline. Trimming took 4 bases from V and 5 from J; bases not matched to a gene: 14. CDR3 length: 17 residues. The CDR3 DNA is TGCGCCAGCAGCCCGGATAAGCGGCAGGGGGCAGGAGATACGCAGTATTTT. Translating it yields CASSPDKRQGAGDTQYF.

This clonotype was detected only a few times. CDR3 sequence reads: CASRQRDVGNEKLFF. The CDR3 nucleotides are TGTGCCAGCCGACAGAGGGATGTGGGTAATGAAAAACTGTTTTTT. The V and J genes are TRBV12-3 or TRBV12-4 and TRBJ1-4, with a possible D match to TRBD1 (5 bases). V was trimmed by 8 bases and J by 4 bases, leaving 17 bases between them. This CDR3 region has 15 residues.

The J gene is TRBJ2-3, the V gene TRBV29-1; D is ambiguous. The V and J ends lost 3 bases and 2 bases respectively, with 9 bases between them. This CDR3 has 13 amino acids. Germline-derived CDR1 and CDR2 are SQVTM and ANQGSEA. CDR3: CSVESQTTDTQYF. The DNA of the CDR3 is TGCAGCGTTGAGTCACAGACCACAGATACGCAGTATTTT.

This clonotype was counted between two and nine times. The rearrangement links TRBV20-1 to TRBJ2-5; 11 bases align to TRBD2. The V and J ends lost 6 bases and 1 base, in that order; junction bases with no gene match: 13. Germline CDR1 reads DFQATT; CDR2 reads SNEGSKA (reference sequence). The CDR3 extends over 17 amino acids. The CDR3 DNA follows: TGCAGTGCCCTCCGACCTCTAGCGGGAGGAATCCAAGAGACCCAGTACTTC. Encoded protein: CSALRPLAGGIQETQYF.

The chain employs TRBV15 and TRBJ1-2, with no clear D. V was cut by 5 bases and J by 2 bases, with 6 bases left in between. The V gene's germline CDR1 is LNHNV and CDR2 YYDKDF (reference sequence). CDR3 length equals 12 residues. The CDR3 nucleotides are TGTGCCACCAGCCTCGGCAACTATGGCTACACCTTC. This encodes CATSLGNYGYTF.

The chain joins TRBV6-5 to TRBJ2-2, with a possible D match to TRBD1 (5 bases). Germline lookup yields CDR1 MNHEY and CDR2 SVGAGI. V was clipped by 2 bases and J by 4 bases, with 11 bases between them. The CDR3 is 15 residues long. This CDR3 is CASSYVLRGTGELFF. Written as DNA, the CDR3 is TGTGCCAGCAGTTACGTGCTAAGGGGCACCGGGGAGCTGTTTTTT.

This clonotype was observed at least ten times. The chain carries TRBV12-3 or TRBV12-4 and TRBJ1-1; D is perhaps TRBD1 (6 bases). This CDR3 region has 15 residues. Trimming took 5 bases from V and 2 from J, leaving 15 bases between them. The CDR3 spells CASSLAGHLNTEAFF. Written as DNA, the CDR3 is TGTGCCAGCAGTCTGGCGGGACACCTAAACACTGAAGCTTTCTTT.

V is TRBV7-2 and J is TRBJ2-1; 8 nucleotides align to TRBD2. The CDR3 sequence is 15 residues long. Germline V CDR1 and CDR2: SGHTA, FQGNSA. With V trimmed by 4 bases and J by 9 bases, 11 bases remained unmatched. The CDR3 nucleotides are TGTGCCAGCAGCTCACCACTAGCGGCAATGAGTGAGCAGTTCTTC. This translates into CASSSPLAAMSEQFF. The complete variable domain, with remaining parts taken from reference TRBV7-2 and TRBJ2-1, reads GAGVSQSPSNKVTEKGKDVELRCDPISGHTALYWYRQSLGQGLEFLIYFQGNSAPDKSGLPSDRFSAERTGGSVSTLTIQRTQQEDSAVYLCASSSPLAAMSEQFFGPGTRLTVL.

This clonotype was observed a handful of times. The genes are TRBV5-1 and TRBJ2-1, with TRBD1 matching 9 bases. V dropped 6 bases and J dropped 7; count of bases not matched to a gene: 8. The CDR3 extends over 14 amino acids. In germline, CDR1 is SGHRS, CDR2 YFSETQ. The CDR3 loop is CASTVTGGSNEQFF. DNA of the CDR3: TGCGCCAGCACGGTGACAGGGGGGTCGAATGAGCAGTTCTTC.

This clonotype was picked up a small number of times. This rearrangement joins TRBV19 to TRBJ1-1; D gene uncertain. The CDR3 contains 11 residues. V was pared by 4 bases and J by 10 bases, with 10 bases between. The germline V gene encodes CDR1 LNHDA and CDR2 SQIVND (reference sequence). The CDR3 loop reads CASSSGVGAFF. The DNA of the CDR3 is TGTGCCAGTAGTAGCGGCGTAGGAGCTTTCTTT.

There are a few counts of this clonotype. The CDR3 protein is CASSTGQEEVNTEAFF. The CDR3 nucleotides are TGCGCCAGCAGCACCGGACAGGAGGAGGTGAACACTGAAGCTTTCTTT. This chain connects TRBV5-1 to TRBJ1-1; 7 bases line up with TRBD1. CDR3 length equals 16 residues. Germline V CDR1 and CDR2: SGHRS, YFSETQ. V was pared by 4 bases and J by 0 bases, with 9 bases of the junction left unmatched.

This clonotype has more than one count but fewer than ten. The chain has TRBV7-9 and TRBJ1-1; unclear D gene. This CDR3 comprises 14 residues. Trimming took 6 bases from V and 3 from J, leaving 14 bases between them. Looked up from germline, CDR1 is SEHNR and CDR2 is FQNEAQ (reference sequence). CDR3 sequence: CASSKIGIDTEAFF. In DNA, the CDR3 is TGTGCCAGCAGTAAAATAGGGATAGACACTGAAGCTTTCTTT.